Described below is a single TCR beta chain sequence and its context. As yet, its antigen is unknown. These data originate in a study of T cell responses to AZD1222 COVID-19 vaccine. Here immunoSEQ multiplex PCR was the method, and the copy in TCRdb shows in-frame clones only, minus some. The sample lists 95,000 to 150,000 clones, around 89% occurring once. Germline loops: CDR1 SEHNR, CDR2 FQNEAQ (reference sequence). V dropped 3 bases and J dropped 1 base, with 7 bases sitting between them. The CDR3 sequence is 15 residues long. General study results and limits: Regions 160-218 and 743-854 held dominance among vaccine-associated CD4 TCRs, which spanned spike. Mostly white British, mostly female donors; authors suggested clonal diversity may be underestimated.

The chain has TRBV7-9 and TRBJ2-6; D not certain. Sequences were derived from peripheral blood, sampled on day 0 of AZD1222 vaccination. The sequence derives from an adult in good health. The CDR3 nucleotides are TGTGCCAGCAGCTTCTTGGGGTCTGGGGCCAACGTCCTGACTTTC. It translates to CASSFLGSGANVLTF.